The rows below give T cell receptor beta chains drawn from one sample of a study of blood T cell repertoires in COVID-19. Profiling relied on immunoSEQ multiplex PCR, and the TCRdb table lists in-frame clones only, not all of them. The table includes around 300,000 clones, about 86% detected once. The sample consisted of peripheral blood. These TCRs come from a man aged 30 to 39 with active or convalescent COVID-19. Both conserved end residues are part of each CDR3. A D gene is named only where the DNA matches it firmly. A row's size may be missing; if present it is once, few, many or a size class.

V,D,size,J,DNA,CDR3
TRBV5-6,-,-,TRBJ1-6,TGTGCCAGCAGCTGGGGCAACTCCTATAATTCACCCCTCCACTTT,CASSWGNSYNSPLHF
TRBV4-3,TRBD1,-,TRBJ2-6,TGCGCCAGCAGCCAAGCAGGGGGCCGCTCTGGGGCCAACGTCCTGACTTTC,CASSQAGGRSGANVLTF
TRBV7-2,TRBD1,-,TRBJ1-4,TGTGCCAGCAGCTTCGAAGACAGGGCGCTTGGCGAAAAACTGTTTTTT,CASSFEDRALGEKLFF
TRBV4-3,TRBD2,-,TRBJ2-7,TGCGCCAGCAGCCAATCCCTAGCGGGGGCCTACGAGCAGTACTTC,CASSQSLAGAYEQYF
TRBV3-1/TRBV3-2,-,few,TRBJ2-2,TGTGCCAGCAGCCAAGAAAGCCGGGGATACACCGGGGAGCTGTTTTTT,CASSQESRGYTGELFF
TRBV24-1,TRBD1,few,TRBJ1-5,TGTGCCACCAGTGATAGGGACAGGATTGATCAGCCCCAGCATTTT,CATSDRDRIDQPQHF
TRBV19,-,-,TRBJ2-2,TGTGCCAGTAGTCCCCGGGGTAGCGGTGCGAACACCGGGGAGCTGTTTTTT,CASSPRGSGANTGELFF
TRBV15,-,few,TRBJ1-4,TGTGCCACCAGCAGAGATCGGACGGGAGGGCAAGAAAAACTGTTTTTT,CATSRDRTGGQEKLFF
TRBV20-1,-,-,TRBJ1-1,TGCAGTGCTAGTCTAGATGGCACTGAAGCTTTCTTT,CSASLDGTEAFF
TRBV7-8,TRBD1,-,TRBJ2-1,TGTGCCAGCAGTTTTAGGGGACAGGGTTTGTATGAGCAGTTCTTC,CASSFRGQGLYEQFF
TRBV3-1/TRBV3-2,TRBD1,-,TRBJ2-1,TGTGCCAGCAGCCAAAGCTACAGACAGGGGGCGCGAAATGAGCAGTTCTTC,CASSQSYRQGARNEQFF
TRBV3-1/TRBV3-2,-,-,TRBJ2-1,TGTGCCAGCACGCTTATTGCGGGCCCCAATGAGCAGTTCTTC,CASTLIAGPNEQFF
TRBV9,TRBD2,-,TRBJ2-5,TGTGCCAGCAGCGTAGAGAAGCGGGGGCCCCAAGAGACCCAGTACTTC,CASSVEKRGPQETQYF
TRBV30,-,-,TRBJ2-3,TGTGCCTGGAACAGGGTAGGCACAGATACGCAGTATTTT,CAWNRVGTDTQYF
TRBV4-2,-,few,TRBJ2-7,TGTGCCAGCAGCCAAGGGACACTCCTCAATGGCGAGCAGTACTTC,CASSQGTLLNGEQYF
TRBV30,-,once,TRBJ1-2,TGTGCCTGGAGTGAGTCCAGGGTAGGGCATGGCTACACCTTC,CAWSESRVGHGYTF
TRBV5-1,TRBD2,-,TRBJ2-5,TGCGCCAGCAGCTTGGGGGGTAGCGGGGCCTTTCAAGAGACCCAGTACTTC,CASSLGGSGAFQETQYF
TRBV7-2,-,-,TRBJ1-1,TGTGCCAGCAGCTTAGGGGGGGAGGACACTGAAGCTTTCTTT,CASSLGGEDTEAFF